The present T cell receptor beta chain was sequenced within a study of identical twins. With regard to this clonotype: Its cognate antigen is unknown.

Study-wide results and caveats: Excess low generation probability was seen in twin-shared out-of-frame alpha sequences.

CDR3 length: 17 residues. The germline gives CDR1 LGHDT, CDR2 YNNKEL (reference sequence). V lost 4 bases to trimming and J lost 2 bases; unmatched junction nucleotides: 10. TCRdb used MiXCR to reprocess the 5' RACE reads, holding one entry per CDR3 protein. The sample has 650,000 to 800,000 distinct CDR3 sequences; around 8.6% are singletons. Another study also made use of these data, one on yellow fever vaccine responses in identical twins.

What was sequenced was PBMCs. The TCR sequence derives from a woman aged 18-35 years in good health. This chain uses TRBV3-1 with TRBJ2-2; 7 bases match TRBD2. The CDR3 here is CASSLETWTSNTGELFF. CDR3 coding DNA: TGTGCCAGCAGCCTGGAGACATGGACTAGTAACACCGGGGAGCTGTTTTTT.